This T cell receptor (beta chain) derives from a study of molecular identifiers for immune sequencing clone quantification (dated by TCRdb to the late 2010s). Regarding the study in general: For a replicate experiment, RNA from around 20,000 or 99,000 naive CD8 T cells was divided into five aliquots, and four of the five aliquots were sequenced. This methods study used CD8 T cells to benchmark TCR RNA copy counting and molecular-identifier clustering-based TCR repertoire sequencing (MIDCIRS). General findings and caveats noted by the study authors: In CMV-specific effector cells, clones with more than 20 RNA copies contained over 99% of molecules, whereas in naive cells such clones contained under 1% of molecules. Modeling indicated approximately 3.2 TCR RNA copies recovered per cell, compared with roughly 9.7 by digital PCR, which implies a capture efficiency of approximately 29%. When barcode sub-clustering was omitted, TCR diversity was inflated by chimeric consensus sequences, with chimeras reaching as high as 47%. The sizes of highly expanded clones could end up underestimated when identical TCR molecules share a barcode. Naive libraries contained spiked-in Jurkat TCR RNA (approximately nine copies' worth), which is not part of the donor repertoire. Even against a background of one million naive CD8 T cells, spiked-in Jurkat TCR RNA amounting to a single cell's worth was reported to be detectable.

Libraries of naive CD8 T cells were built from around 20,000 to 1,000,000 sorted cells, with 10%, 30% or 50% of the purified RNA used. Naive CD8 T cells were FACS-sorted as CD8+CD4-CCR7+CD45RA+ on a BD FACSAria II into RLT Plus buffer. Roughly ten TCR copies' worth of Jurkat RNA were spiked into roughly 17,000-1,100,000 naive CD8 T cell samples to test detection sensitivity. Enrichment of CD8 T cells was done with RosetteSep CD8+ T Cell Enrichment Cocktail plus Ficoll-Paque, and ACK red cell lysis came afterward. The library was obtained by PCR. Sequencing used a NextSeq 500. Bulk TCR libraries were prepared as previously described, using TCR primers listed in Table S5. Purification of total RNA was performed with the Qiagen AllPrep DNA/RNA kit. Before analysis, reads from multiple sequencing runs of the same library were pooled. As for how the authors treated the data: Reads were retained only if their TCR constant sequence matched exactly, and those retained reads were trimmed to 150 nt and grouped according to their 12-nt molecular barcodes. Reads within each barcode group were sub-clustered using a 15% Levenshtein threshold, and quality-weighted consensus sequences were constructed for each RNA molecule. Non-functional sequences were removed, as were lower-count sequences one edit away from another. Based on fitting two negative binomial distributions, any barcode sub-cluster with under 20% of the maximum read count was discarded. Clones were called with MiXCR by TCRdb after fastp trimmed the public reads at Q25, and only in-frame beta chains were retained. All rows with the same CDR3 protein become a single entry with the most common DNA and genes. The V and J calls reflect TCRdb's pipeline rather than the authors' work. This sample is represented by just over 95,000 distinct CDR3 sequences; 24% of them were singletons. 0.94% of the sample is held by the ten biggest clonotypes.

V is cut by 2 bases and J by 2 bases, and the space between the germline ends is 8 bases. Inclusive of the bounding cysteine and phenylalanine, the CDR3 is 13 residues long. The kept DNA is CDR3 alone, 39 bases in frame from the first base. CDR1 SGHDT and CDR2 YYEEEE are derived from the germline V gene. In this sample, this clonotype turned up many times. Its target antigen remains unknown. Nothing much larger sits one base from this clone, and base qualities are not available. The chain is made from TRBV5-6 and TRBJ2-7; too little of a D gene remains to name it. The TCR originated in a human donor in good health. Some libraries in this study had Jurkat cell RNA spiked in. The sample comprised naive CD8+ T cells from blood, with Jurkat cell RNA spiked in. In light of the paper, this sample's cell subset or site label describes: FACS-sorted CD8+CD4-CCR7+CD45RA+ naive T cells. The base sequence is TGTGCCAGCAGCTTTCCCGACCCCTACGAGCAGTACTTC. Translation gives CASSFPDPYEQYF.